This T cell receptor (beta chain) is drawn from a study of PD-L1 blockade in urothelial cancer. V trimming: 7 bases; J trimming: 7 bases; junction bases outside the gene matches: 7. Germline V gives CDR1 MNHNS, CDR2 SASEGT. This CDR3 is 13 amino acids long. The data were produced by immunoSEQ multiplex PCR, yet TCRdb's version contains in-frame clones alone and is incomplete. The table shows roughly 48,000 clones, with under 90% occurring only once. The origin of this receptor is a middle-aged man with urothelial cancer. The V call is TRBV6-1, the J call TRBJ2-3, with 8 bases fitting TRBD1. Sequenced here: PBMCs, sampled around atezolizumab (anti-PD-L1) treatment. In DNA, the CDR3 is TGTGCCAGCACACGACAGGGGTGGAATACGCAGTATTTT. It codes for CASTRQGWNTQYF.